Each of the 14 T cell receptor beta chains below was sequenced from the same sample in a study of blood T cell repertoires in COVID-19. Clones were sequenced by immunoSEQ multiplex PCR, and TCRdb holds only the in-frame ones, with some missing. The sample carries 250,000 to 350,000 clones, around 82% recorded once. Sequencing was performed on peripheral blood. The receptors originated from a human donor with COVID-19, enrolled during active disease. The donor label of this sample is uncertain.

The chain combines TRBV7-9 with TRBJ1-1; 9 bases line up with TRBD1. The CDR3 contains 15 residues. Germline trimming cut 2 bases from V and 1 base from J; bases unmatched to any gene: 2. In germline, CDR1 is SEHNR, CDR2 FQNEAQ (reference sequence). The CDR3 DNA follows: TGTGCCAGCAGCTTATGGGGACAGGGGAACACTGAAGCTTTCTTT. This sequence encodes CASSLWGQGNTEAFF.

This chain links TRBV28 with TRBJ1-2; D might be TRBD1 (6 bases). CDR3 size: 14 residues. Trimming stripped 5 bases from V and 4 bases from J, with 14 bases between. The germline CDR1 and CDR2 sequences are MDHEN and SYDVKM. DNA of the CDR3: TGTGCCAGCAGTACGGACAGACTTTTCTATGGCTACACCTTC. Amino acid sequence: CASSTDRLFYGYTF.

This clone occurred once. The chain uses TRBV6-5 and TRBJ2-3; D may be TRBD2 (6 bases). The CDR3 has 13 amino acids. Germline CDR1 and CDR2: MNHEY and SVGAGI. V lost 5 bases and J 13 bases, leaving 19 bases between the germline ends. CDR3 amino acids: CASSLGPEGEEYF. The CDR3 DNA reads as TGTGCCAGCAGTCTCGGGCCGGAGGGCGAAGAGTATTTT.

J is TRBJ1-2 and V is TRBV28, with TRBD1 matching 10 bases. This CDR3 has 12 residues. Per the germline V gene, CDR1 is MDHEN and CDR2 is SYDVKM. The V segment lost 7 bases and the J segment 6 bases; nucleotides outside the gene matches: 2. CDR3 residues: CASMGTGDGYTF. The DNA of the CDR3 is TGTGCCAGCATGGGGACAGGGGATGGCTACACCTTC.

Only a few counts were recorded for this clone. This sequence joins TRBV4-3 and TRBJ2-7; no firm D call. The germline V and J ends were trimmed by 0 bases and 0 bases, with 6 bases remaining between them. Germline assignment: CDR1 LGHNA and CDR2 YSLEER. The CDR3 has 14 residues. CDR3 DNA sequence: TGCGCCAGCAGCCAAGATCCGAGCTCCTACGAGCAGTACTTC. The encoded protein is CASSQDPSSYEQYF.

This clone was counted once. The chain employs TRBV11-1 and TRBJ2-7, with 10 bases fitting TRBD1. V was pared by 4 bases and J by 6 bases, with 6 bases of the junction left unmatched. CDR1 and CDR2 (germline): SGHAT, FQDESV (reference sequence). CDR3 size: 14 residues. The CDR3 nucleotides read TGTGCCAGCAGCTCGGGACAGGGGCATGGCGAGCAGTACTTC. It translates to CASSSGQGHGEQYF. The variable domain in full, completed from reference TRBV11-1 and TRBJ2-7, reads EAEVAQSPRYKITEKSQAVAFWCDPISGHATLYWYRQILGQGPELLVQFQDESVVDDSQLPKDRFSAERLKGVDSTLKIQPAELGDSAMYLCASSSGQGHGEQYFGPGTRLTVT.

In its sample, this clone was seen once. The rearrangement uses TRBV5-1 and TRBJ2-7, with a weak D call TRBD2 (5 bases). V lost 6 bases to trimming and J lost 7 bases, with 20 bases between them. Germline CDR1 reads SGHRS; CDR2 reads YFSETQ. CDR3 length equals 14 residues. The CDR3 sequence is CASTFSLDSGEQYF. The CDR3 coding sequence is TGCGCCAGCACCTTTAGCCTAGACTCGGGAGAGCAGTACTTC.

As for this clone: This sample includes further DNA sequences coding for the same CDR3. This chain connects TRBV18 to TRBJ1-3; D is undetermined. CDR3 length equals 14 residues. The V gene lost 3 bases and the J gene lost 0 bases, with 6 bases spanning the gap. Germline lookup yields CDR1 KGHSH and CDR2 LQKENI. DNA for the CDR3: TGTGCCAGCTCACCTGAGAGCTCTGGAAACACCATATATTTT. Protein: CASSPESSGNTIYF.

This clone was detected only once. V is TRBV5-1 and J is TRBJ1-3; no firm D call. Looked up from germline, CDR1 is SGHRS and CDR2 is YFSETQ. V was trimmed by 0 bases and J by 2 bases, leaving 6 bases between them. This CDR3 contains 14 residues. The CDR3 is CASSLGGTGNTIYF. The CDR3 nucleotides are TGCGCCAGCAGCTTGGGAGGAACTGGAAACACCATATATTTT. Together with reference TRBV5-1 and TRBJ1-3, the CDR3 gives the full variable domain: KAGVTQTPRYLIKTRGQQVTLSCSPISGHRSVSWYQQTPGQGLQFLFEYFSETQRNKGNFPGRFSGRQFSNSRSEMNVSTLELGDSALYLCASSLGGTGNTIYFGEGSWLTVV.

Turning to this clone: The identical CDR3 is also encoded by other nucleotide sequences in the sample. The genes are TRBV19 and TRBJ1-1, with D possibly being TRBD1 (5 bases). The CDR3 runs to 13 residues. Germline lookup yields CDR1 LNHDA and CDR2 SQIVND (reference sequence). Between the trimmed V and J ends, which lost 2 bases and 4 bases, there was a span of 8 bases. CDR3 in amino acids: CASSITGGTEAFF. Written as DNA, the CDR3 is TGTGCCAGTAGTATAACGGGGGGCACTGAAGCTTTCTTT.

The rearrangement links TRBV30 to TRBJ1-2; D unclear. Germline V lookup: CDR1 GTSNPN, CDR2 SVGIG (reference sequence). This CDR3 has 11 amino acids. Trimming removed 0 bases at V and 8 bases at J, with 7 bases between. The CDR3 sequence: CAWSVMRGYTF. CDR3 DNA sequence: TGTGCCTGGAGTGTAATGAGAGGCTACACCTTC.

The gene calls are TRBV13 and TRBJ2-1; 9 bases match TRBD2. The germline CDR1 and CDR2 sequences are PRHDT and FYEKMQ (reference sequence). V shed 5 bases and J 8 bases; nucleotides not matched to a gene: 13. The CDR3 runs 16 residues. The CDR3: CASSADIAGEGHEQFF. As DNA, the CDR3 is TGTGCCAGCAGCGCGGACATAGCGGGAGAAGGGCATGAGCAGTTCTTC.

V and J are TRBV28 and TRBJ2-3; 7 bases are a match to TRBD2. The CDR3 loop spans 16 amino acids. With 2 bases clipped from V and 4 bases from J, the junction kept 9 bases outside the gene matches. Germline V CDR1 and CDR2: MDHEN, SYDVKM. For the CDR3, the DNA is TGTGCCAGCAGTTTACCAACGGGACTACCGGCAGATACGCAGTATTTT. It yields the protein CASSLPTGLPADTQYF.

The V call is TRBV25-1, the J call TRBJ2-7, with 16 bases matching TRBD2. CDR1 MGHDK and CDR2 SYGVNS come from the germline V gene. This CDR3 has 17 residues. V dropped 5 bases and J dropped 2; count of bases not matched to a gene: 6. Written as DNA, the CDR3 is TGTGCCAGCAGTCCCCCGGGACTAGCGGGAGGGCCCTACGAGCAGTACTTC. Amino acid sequence: CASSPPGLAGGPYEQYF.